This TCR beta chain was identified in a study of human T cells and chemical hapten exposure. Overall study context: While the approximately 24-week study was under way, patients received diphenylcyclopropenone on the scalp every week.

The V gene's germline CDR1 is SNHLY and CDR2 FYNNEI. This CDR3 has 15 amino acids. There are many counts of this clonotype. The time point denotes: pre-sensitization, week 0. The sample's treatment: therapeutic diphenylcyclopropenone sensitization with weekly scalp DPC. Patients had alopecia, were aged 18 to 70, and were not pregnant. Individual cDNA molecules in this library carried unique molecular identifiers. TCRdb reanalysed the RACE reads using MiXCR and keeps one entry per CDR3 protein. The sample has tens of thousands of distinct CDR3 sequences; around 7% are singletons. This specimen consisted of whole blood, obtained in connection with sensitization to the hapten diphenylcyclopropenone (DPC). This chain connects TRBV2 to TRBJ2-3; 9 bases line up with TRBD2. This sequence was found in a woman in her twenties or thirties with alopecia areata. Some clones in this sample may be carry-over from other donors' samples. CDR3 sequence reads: CATERGAGWLDTQYF. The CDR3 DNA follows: TGTGCAACTGAGCGGGGGGCCGGATGGCTAGATACGCAGTATTTT. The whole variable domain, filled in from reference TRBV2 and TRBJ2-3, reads EPEVTQTPSHQVTQMGQEVILRCVPISNHLYFYWYRQILGQKVEFLVSFYNNEISEKSEIFDDQFSVERPDGSNFTLKIRSTKLEDSAMYFCATERGAGWLDTQYFGPGTRLTVL.